This passage covers 5 T cell receptor beta chains from one sample sequenced in a study of CD8 T cells in ankylosing spondylitis. TCRdb independently ran MiXCR on the 5' RACE reads; one entry per CDR3 protein. The sample lists 35,000 to 40,000 distinct CDR3 sequences, 16% seen once, with 35% to 50% in the top ten. The material sequenced was blood. These receptors all come from a male donor with ankylosing spondylitis or in good health (not recorded which).

The chain uses TRBV10-3 and TRBJ2-5, with 12 bases lining up with TRBD1. The CDR3 spans 14 residues. V dropped 4 bases and J dropped 4; count of bases not matched to a gene: 1. Germline CDR1 is ENHRY and CDR2 is SYGVKD. The CDR3 sequence: CAISGDRGRETQYF. Here the CDR3 DNA reads TGTGCCATCAGTGGGGACAGGGGGCGAGAGACCCAGTACTTC.

The rearrangement links TRBV11-2 to TRBJ2-1, with D uncertain. This CDR3 is 16 amino acids long. Germline values: CDR1 SGHAT, CDR2 FQNNGV. Between the trimmed V and J ends, which lost 3 bases and 0 bases, there was a span of 12 bases. The CDR3 nucleotides read TGTGCCAGCAGCTTTAGTGGTGGGGTCTCCTACAATGAGCAGTTCTTC. Translating gives CASSFSGGVSYNEQFF. Full variable domain (missing parts from reference TRBV11-2 and TRBJ2-1): EAGVAQSPRYKIIEKRQSVAFWCNPISGHATLYWYQQILGQGPKLLIQFQNNGVVDDSQLPKDRFSAERLKGVDSTLKIQPAKLEDSAVYLCASSFSGGVSYNEQFFGPGTRLTVL.

In this sample, this clonotype turned up many times. The J gene is TRBJ2-3, the V gene TRBV7-2; maybe TRBD2 (6 bases). This CDR3 region has 17 residues. Germline CDR1 is SGHTA and CDR2 is FQGNSA. V lost 4 bases, J lost 1 base, and 18 bases lay in between. The CDR3 here is CASSSRGSGLGTDTQYF. CDR3 in DNA: TGTGCCAGCAGCTCACGGGGGTCTGGGTTAGGCACAGATACGCAGTATTTT.

This clonotype was detected a few times. The CDR3 sequence: CATSARGSVFYRELFF. The CDR3 coding sequence is TGTGCCACCAGTGCTAGGGGTTCAGTATTTTATAGGGAGCTGTTTTTT. This chain uses TRBV15 with TRBJ2-2; possibly TRBD1 for D (5 bases). Trimming stripped 6 bases from V and 9 bases from J, with 23 bases between. Germline assignment: CDR1 LNHNV and CDR2 YYDKDF (reference sequence). The CDR3 totals 16 residues.

The chain is built from TRBV12-3 or TRBV12-4 and TRBJ2-4; TRBD2 matches 8 bases. V was pared by 3 bases and J by 0 bases, with 7 bases of the junction left unmatched. The CDR3 totals 17 residues. CDR3 sequence reads: CASSFFTSGLAKNIQYF. The CDR3 DNA follows: TGTGCCAGCAGTTTTTTTACTAGCGGTCTAGCCAAAAACATTCAGTACTTC.